These 12 T cell receptor beta chains came from one sample sequenced in a study of blood T cell repertoires in COVID-19. Libraries were prepared by immunoSEQ multiplex PCR; TCRdb keeps only in-frame clonotypes and omits some of them. The table shows 150,000 to 200,000 clones, with around 85% occurring only once. Sequenced: peripheral blood. These receptors all stem from a man between 45 and 60 years old with active or convalescent COVID-19.

V usage is TRBV5-6 and J usage is TRBJ2-1, with 14 bases matching TRBD2. In germline, CDR1 is SGHDT, CDR2 YYEEEE. The CDR3 covers 15 residues. The V gene end was trimmed by 7 bases and the J gene end by 8 bases; junction bases not matched to a gene: 8. CDR3 DNA sequence: TGTGCCAGCGGCGGGACTAGCGGGAGTATATATGAGCAGTTCTTC. It codes for CASGGTSGSIYEQFF.

The chain is built from TRBV7-2 and TRBJ1-1, with TRBD1 matching 7 bases. The CDR3 is made up of 14 amino acids. Germline V gene data show CDR1 as SGHTA and CDR2 as FQGNSA. V trimming: 3 bases; J trimming: 4 bases; junction bases outside the gene matches: 5. The CDR3 sequence: CASSFQGVGTEAFF. CDR3 nucleotide sequence: TGTGCCAGCAGCTTTCAGGGGGTTGGCACTGAAGCTTTCTTT.

This clone was seen just once. This chain links TRBV5-1 with TRBJ2-1; 10 positions match TRBD2. V shed 3 bases and J 5 bases; nucleotides not matched to a gene: 5. Germline V gene data show CDR1 as SGHRS and CDR2 as YFSETQ. The CDR3 loop spans 15 amino acids. CDR3 region: CASSSTGTSDNEQFF. The CDR3, as DNA: TGCGCCAGCAGCTCCACCGGGACTAGCGACAATGAGCAGTTCTTC.

This chain links TRBV11-2 with TRBJ2-1, with TRBD1 matching 10 bases. This CDR3 region has 13 residues. V lost 7 bases to trimming and J lost 6 bases; unmatched junction nucleotides: 3. CDR1 and CDR2 from the germline V gene are SGHAT and FQNNGV. The CDR3: CASNRDRGNEQFF. CDR3 nucleotide sequence: TGTGCCAGCAACCGGGACAGGGGCAATGAGCAGTTCTTC. Filled out from reference TRBV11-2 and TRBJ2-1, the complete variable domain reads EAGVAQSPRYKIIEKRQSVAFWCNPISGHATLYWYQQILGQGPKLLIQFQNNGVVDDSQLPKDRFSAERLKGVDSTLKIQPAKLEDSAVYLCASNRDRGNEQFFGPGTRLTVL.

A single count supports this clone. The chain recombines TRBV18 with TRBJ1-1; no clear D. From germline, CDR1 is KGHSH and CDR2 LQKENI. The CDR3 covers 13 residues. V shed 2 bases and J shed 0 bases, with 4 bases lying between them. For the CDR3, the DNA is TGTGCCAGCTCACCAGGAGTGAACACTGAAGCTTTCTTT. Translating it yields CASSPGVNTEAFF.

This clone was seen more than once but under ten times. The chain recombines TRBV29-1 with TRBJ1-1; D is possibly TRBD1 (6 bases). This CDR3 has 13 amino acids. Germline V gene sequence: CDR1 SQVTM, CDR2 ANQGSEA. The V gene lost 4 bases and the J gene lost 4 bases, with 13 bases spanning the gap. The CDR3 sequence is CSVVGGRGTEAFF. The CDR3 coding sequence is TGCAGCGTTGTAGGGGGTCGCGGCACTGAAGCTTTCTTT.

This chain joins TRBV9 and TRBJ1-1; 12 bases map to TRBD1. The junction had 10 bases not matched to a gene; V was cut back by 1 base and J by 6 bases. The germline V gene has CDR1 SGDLS and CDR2 YYNGEE. This CDR3 is built from 17 residues. CDR3 DNA sequence: TGTGCCAGCAGCGTAAAGCCCTCGGGACAGGGGGCTTCTGAAGCTTTCTTT. Residues: CASSVKPSGQGASEAFF.

CDR3 DNA sequence: TGTGCCAGTAGGTCAATATTTACCGGGACAGGGAGCACAGATACGCAGTATTTT. It encodes CASRSIFTGTGSTDTQYF. J is TRBJ2-3 and V is TRBV19; 9 bases are a match to TRBD1. V lost 6 bases and J lost 0; bases outside the gene matches: 13. This CDR3 is built from 18 residues. The V gene's germline CDR1 is LNHDA and CDR2 SQIVND (reference sequence). The full variable domain, in which reference TRBV19 and TRBJ2-3 provide the parts outside the CDR3, is DGGITQSPKYLFRKEGQNVTLSCEQNLNHDAMYWYRQDPGQGLRLIYYSQIVNDFQKGDIAEGYSVSREKKESFPLTVTSAQKNPTAFYLCASRSIFTGTGSTDTQYFGPGTRLTVL.

J is TRBJ2-7 and V is TRBV6-5; 9 nucleotides align to TRBD2. V shed 5 bases and J 4 bases; nucleotides not matched to a gene: 9. Germline CDR1 and CDR2: MNHEY and SVGAGI. This CDR3 has 15 residues. The chain's CDR3 is CASSPLRGGRYEQYF. CDR3 coding DNA: TGTGCCAGCAGTCCCTTGCGGGGGGGCAGGTACGAGCAGTACTTC.

The V and J genes are TRBV7-7 and TRBJ1-1; D unresolved. Germline V CDR1 and CDR2: SSHAT, FNYEAQ (reference sequence). This CDR3 comprises 13 residues. V shed 5 bases and J shed 5 bases, with 12 bases lying between them. The CDR3 protein is CASSQISGTEAFF. CDR3 sequence (DNA): TGTGCCAGCAGCCAAATATCGGGGACTGAAGCTTTCTTT.

The chain couples TRBV18 to TRBJ2-7; tentative D call: TRBD1 (6 bases). V lost 5 bases and J 4 bases, leaving 9 bases between the germline ends. The CDR3 loop spans 12 amino acids. Looked up from germline, CDR1 is KGHSH and CDR2 is LQKENI. CDR3 sequence reads: CASSTGIYEQYF. The CDR3 DNA is TGTGCCAGCTCAACAGGGATTTACGAGCAGTACTTC.

V usage is TRBV19 and J usage is TRBJ1-5; no reliable D call. The V gene's germline CDR1 is LNHDA and CDR2 SQIVND (reference sequence). The CDR3 runs to 13 residues. Trimming took 0 bases from V and 6 from J, leaving 6 bases between them. CDR3 bases: TGTGCCAGTAGTATAGATCCGGTTCAGCCCCAGCATTTT. Residues: CASSIDPVQPQHF.